The sequence of this T cell receptor (beta chain) was determined in a study of cytomegalovirus exposure and HLA in healthy donors. Per germline, CDR1 LNHDA and CDR2 SQIVND (reference sequence). The trim removed 5 bases at V and 6 bases at J, leaving 4 bases unmatched. The CDR3 is made up of 15 amino acids. PCR involved 60 Vbeta and 13 Jbeta primers. Sequencing was performed with immunoSEQ multiplex PCR; in TCRdb, only in-frame clones are kept and a portion is missing. The data contain tens of thousands of clones, around 65% of them seen just once; the ten biggest clones take up roughly 4.5%. Of note for this clone: What it recognizes is unknown.

Findings and limits, study-wide: In an earlier analysis, about 87% or about 30%: the productive usage of most TCR beta V segments.

The clonotype comes from a man aged 60 to 75 in good health and CMV-seropositive. The chain employs TRBV19 and TRBJ2-2; 12 nucleotides line up with TRBD2. The sequenced sample consisted of PBMCs. CDR3 DNA: TGTGCCAGTAGTCCTAGCGGGGGGGCCGCCGGGGAGCTGTTTTTT. Protein: CASSPSGGAAGELFF.